This is a list of T cell receptor beta chains from one sample in a study of blood T cell repertoires in COVID-19. Sequencing was performed with immunoSEQ multiplex PCR; in TCRdb, only in-frame clones are kept and a portion is missing. The repertoire consists of about 280,000 clones, with about 80% occurring once and the leading ten covering more than 8%. Material: peripheral blood. The receptors were sampled from a woman aged 50 to 60 who had recovered from COVID-19. Both conserved end residues are part of each CDR3. Fields, in order: J gene, CDR3 length, V gene, CDR3 protein.

TRBJ2-2 17 TRBV28 CASSSGPGQLNTGELFF
TRBJ2-6 16 TRBV5-4 CASSYPSGKGANVLTF
TRBJ2-3 15 TRBV9 CASSVDVRHLDTQYF
TRBJ1-6 15 TRBV7-9 CASSSGGGRSSPLHF
TRBJ1-4 13 TRBV27 CASSIQGGEKLFF
TRBJ1-2 14 TRBV4-1 CASSQEDSNYGYTF
TRBJ1-2 13 TRBV30 CAWSTTGSSGYTF
TRBJ2-2 14 TRBV29-1 CSVTTGPITGELFF
TRBJ2-3 11 TRBV29-1 CSEISGGTQYF
TRBJ2-2 15 TRBV25-1 CASSPGSGSAGELFF
TRBJ2-1 12 TRBV6-5 CASRVETGEQFF
TRBJ2-7 15 TRBV6-5 CASRIGQAAPYEQYF
TRBJ1-5 19 TRBV6-2/TRBV6-3 CASSYDRSTLDYSNQPQHF
TRBJ2-1 18 TRBV9 CASSVVGSGGPSSNEQFF
TRBJ1-1 12 TRBV2 CASMGGRTEAFF
TRBJ1-1 17 TRBV18 CASSSNGPQGGLTEAFF
TRBJ1-2 18 TRBV4-3 CASSQDPQTGGQIYGYTF
TRBJ2-1 15 TRBV5-1 CASSPGLAGVSEQFF
TRBJ2-3 18 TRBV4-2 CASSPRKRAGGQVDTQYF
TRBJ1-5 12 TRBV6-2/TRBV6-3 CASSASTEPQHF
TRBJ2-5 16 TRBV7-2 CASSLGLRDAEETQYF
TRBJ1-1 12 TRBV5-1 CASSLDPPGAFF